This TCR beta chain was sequenced during a study of T-cell memory formation after mild COVID-19. Study in general: Clustering of TCRs was largely donor specific.

TCRdb re-called the 5' RACE reads through MiXCR, storing one row per CDR3 protein. The sample lists 450,000 or so distinct CDR3 sequences; nearly 25% were seen once. V shed 9 bases and J 0 bases; nucleotides not matched to a gene: 4. The length of the CDR3 is 15 residues. Germline V gene sequence: CDR1 KGHDR, CDR2 SFDVKD. Material: PBMCs or a T cell subset sorted from them (not recorded which). The TCR originated in an adult woman who had mild COVID-19 (a few samples of this study predate the infection). Cell type and time point are not known. The rearrangement joins TRBV24-1 to TRBJ2-1; the match to TRBD1 covers 10 bases. In DNA, the CDR3 is TGTGCCACCGGCCGGGACAGGGGCTCCTACAATGAGCAGTTCTTC. This gives the protein CATGRDRGSYNEQFF.